A selection of T cell receptor beta chains follows, all from one sample in a study of prognosis after radiotherapy for stage I lung cancer. TCRdb independently ran MiXCR on the multiplex PCR reads; one entry per CDR3 protein. Of about 20,000 distinct CDR3 sequences listed, around 37% are singletons. The sample in question was PBMCs, obtained before or after stereotactic body radiation therapy (not recorded which). The receptors shown here come from a donor aged 50 or older with non-small cell lung cancer. The conserved cysteine and the conserved F or W are not part of the CDR3 here. Fields, in order: D gene, J gene, V gene, CDR3 protein. The D gene is left open where the match is weak.

TRBD1	TRBJ1-5	TRBV6-1	ASSGQGGGQPQH
NA	TRBJ2-6	TRBV30	AWSGGSGANVLT
NA	TRBJ2-1	TRBV11-2	AISFYGSSYNEQF
NA	TRBJ2-7	TRBV25-1	ASSEFSRRFDEQY
NA	TRBJ1-2	TRBV6-8	ANIPTVHYDGYT
TRBD1	TRBJ1-2	TRBV7-9	ASSSGGPYGYT
NA	TRBJ1-1	TRBV5-4	ASSTTTEKNTEAF
TRBD2	TRBJ2-3	TRBV12-3/TRBV12-4	ASSLGSGSTDTQY
NA	TRBJ2-5	TRBV6-2/TRBV6-3	ASSELPRYTQY
NA	TRBJ1-4	TRBV27	ASSLRERSNEKLF
NA	TRBJ1-1	TRBV20-1	SAREVASEAF
NA	TRBJ2-7	TRBV28	ASSLFGSPYEQY
NA	TRBJ2-5	TRBV12-3/TRBV12-4	ASSLRAWETQY
NA	TRBJ1-2	TRBV7-8	ASSPNTVIGYT
NA	TRBJ1-1	TRBV12-3/TRBV12-4	ASSRDTEAF
NA	TRBJ1-2	TRBV6-1	SSREGHGPLCYT
NA	TRBJ2-3	TRBV5-4	ASSSERTDTQY
TRBD1	TRBJ2-1	TRBV6-9	ASSYGVARQGDNEQF
TRBD2	TRBJ2-4	TRBV2	ASSAGRAENIQY
TRBD2	TRBJ2-3	TRBV12-3/TRBV12-4	ASSSRGRGTDTQY
NA	TRBJ2-2	TRBV19	ASSIKVITGELF
NA	TRBJ2-3	TRBV12-3/TRBV12-4	ASSLQGGVADTQY
NA	TRBJ2-7	TRBV27	ASSWGRESYEQY
NA	TRBJ1-2	TRBV27	ASSSHRIYGYT
NA	TRBJ2-1	TRBV12-3/TRBV12-4	ASSLNNYNEQF
NA	TRBJ2-7	TRBV2	ASEAGIYEQY
NA	TRBJ1-2	TRBV6-2/TRBV6-3	ASREQLSNYGYT
NA	TRBJ2-1	TRBV29-1	SVDKGGNEQF
NA	TRBJ2-7	TRBV28	ASSSGTLESYEQY
TRBD1	TRBJ2-7	TRBV6-1	ASTERAGQGSYEQY
NA	TRBJ1-5	TRBV28	ANTGQGQPRH
NA	TRBJ1-2	TRBV5-1	ASSLVQAHDGYT
NA	TRBJ2-3	TRBV6-1	ATTFRGSTDTQY
TRBD1	TRBJ2-6	TRBV19	SSSMRTGFSGANVLT
NA	TRBJ1-2	TRBV2	ASSGQVAGNYGYT
NA	TRBJ1-2	TRBV2	ASSEAQAAVYGYT
NA	TRBJ2-5	TRBV12-3/TRBV12-4	ASSLRGARETQY
TRBD2	TRBJ2-7	TRBV10-3	ATAVVAGGRYEQY
TRBD1	TRBJ1-5	TRBV19	ASSIQQGAYSNQPQH
NA	TRBJ1-5	TRBV19	ASSSDISNQPQH
NA	TRBJ1-1	TRBV19	ASSYERGRTEAF
NA	TRBJ1-5	TRBV5-1	ASSLRGNSNQHKH
TRBD2	TRBJ2-1	TRBV28	ASSALAGWRCYNEQF
NA	TRBJ2-1	TRBV7-2	ASSLAYGAYNEQF
TRBD1	TRBJ2-2	TRBV5-1	ASSPGTGAWNANTGELF
NA	TRBJ2-6	TRBV7-9	ASSPRTGISGANVLT
NA	TRBJ2-3	TRBV10-2	ASSDSTLAVNLDTQY
TRBD1	TRBJ1-4	TRBV20-1	SAREGMTGFGKLF
NA	TRBJ2-5	TRBV28	ASSFPDRGAQY
TRBD1	TRBJ2-4	TRBV6-1	ASKEGRGKNIQY
NA	TRBJ1-4	TRBV28	ASTVGGAQIDEKLF
NA	TRBJ2-1	TRBV12-3/TRBV12-4	ASSFRASSYNEQF
NA	TRBJ2-3	TRBV6-1	ASSGGAVSPDTQY
TRBD1	TRBJ2-3	TRBV27	ASSLSWGQSILTDTQY
NA	TRBJ2-7	TRBV3-1	ASSPGAAYEQY